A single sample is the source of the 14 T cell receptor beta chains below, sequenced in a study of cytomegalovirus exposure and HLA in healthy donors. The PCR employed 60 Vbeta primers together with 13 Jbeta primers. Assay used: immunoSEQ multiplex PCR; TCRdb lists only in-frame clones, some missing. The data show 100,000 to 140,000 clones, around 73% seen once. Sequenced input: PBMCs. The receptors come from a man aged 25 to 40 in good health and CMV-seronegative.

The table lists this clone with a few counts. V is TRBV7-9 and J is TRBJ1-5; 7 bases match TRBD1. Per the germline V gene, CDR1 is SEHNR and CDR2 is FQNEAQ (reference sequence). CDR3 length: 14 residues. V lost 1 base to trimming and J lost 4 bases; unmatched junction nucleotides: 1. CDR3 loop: CASSLGQGNQPQHF. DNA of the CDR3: TGTGCCAGCAGCTTAGGACAGGGTAATCAGCCCCAGCATTTT.

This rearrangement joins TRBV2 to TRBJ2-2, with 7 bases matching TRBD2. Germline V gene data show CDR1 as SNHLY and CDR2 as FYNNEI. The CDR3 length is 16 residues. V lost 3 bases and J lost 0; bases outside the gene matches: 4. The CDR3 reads CASSEGSGANTGELFF. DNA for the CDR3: TGTGCCAGCAGTGAGGGGAGCGGGGCGAACACCGGGGAGCTGTTTTTT. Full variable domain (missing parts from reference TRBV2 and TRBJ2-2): EPEVTQTPSHQVTQMGQEVILRCVPISNHLYFYWYRQILGQKVEFLVSFYNNEISEKSEIFDDQFSVERPDGSNFTLKIRSTKLEDSAMYFCASSEGSGANTGELFFGEGSRLTVL.

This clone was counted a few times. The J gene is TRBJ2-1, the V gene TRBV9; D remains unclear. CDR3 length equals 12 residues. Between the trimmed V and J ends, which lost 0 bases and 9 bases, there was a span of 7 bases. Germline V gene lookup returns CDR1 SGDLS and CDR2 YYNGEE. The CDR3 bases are TGTGCCAGCAGCGTAGGTCGCGGTGAGCAGTTCTTC. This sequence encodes CASSVGRGEQFF. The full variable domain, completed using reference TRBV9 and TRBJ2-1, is DSGVTQTPKHLITATGQRVTLRCSPRSGDLSVYWYQQSLDQGLQFLIQYYNGEERAKGNILERFSAQQFPDLHSELNLSSLELGDSALYFCASSVGRGEQFFGPGTRLTVL.

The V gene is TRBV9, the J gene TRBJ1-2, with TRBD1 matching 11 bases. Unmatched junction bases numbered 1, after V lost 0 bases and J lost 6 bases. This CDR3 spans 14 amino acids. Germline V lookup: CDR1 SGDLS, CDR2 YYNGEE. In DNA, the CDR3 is TGTGCCAGCAGCGTAGTGGACAGGGGGCATGGCTACACCTTC. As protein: CASSVVDRGHGYTF. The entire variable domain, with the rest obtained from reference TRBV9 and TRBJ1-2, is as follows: DSGVTQTPKHLITATGQRVTLRCSPRSGDLSVYWYQQSLDQGLQFLIQYYNGEERAKGNILERFSAQQFPDLHSELNLSSLELGDSALYFCASSVVDRGHGYTFGSGTRLTVV.

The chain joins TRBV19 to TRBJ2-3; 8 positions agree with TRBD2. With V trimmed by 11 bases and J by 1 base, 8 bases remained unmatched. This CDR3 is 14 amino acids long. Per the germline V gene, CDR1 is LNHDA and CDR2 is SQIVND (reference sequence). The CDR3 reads CASGSGIGTDTQYF. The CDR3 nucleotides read TGTGCCTCCGGTAGCGGGATCGGCACAGATACGCAGTATTTT.

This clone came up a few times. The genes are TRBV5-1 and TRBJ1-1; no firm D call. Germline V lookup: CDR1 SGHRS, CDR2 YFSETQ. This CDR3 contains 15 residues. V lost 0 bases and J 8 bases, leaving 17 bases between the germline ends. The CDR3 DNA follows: TGCGCCAGCAGCTTGGTGTGGGGTGGAGGTGAAGAAGCTTTCTTT. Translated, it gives CASSLVWGGGEEAFF.

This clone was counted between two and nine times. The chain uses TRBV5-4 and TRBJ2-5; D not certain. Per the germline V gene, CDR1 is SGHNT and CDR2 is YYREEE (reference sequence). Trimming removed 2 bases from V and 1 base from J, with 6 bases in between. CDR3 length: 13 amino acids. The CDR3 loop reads CASSLPSQETQYF. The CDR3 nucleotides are TGTGCCAGCAGCTTACCCAGCCAAGAGACCCAGTACTTC.

The DNA of the CDR3 is TGTGCCAGTAGTTTCACAGGACCAAGGGAGCAGTTCTTC. Translation gives CASSFTGPREQFF. The chain joins TRBV19 to TRBJ2-1; perhaps TRBD1 as D (5 bases). The CDR3 sequence is 13 residues long. Between the trimmed V and J ends, which lost 5 bases and 10 bases, there was a span of 15 bases. Germline CDR1 LNHDA, CDR2 SQIVND (reference sequence).

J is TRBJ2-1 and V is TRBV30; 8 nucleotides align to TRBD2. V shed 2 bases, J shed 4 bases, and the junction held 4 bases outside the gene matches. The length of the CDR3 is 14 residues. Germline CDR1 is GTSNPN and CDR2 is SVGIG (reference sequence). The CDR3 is CAWSIAGRYNEQFF. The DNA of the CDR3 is TGTGCCTGGAGTATAGCGGGACGATACAATGAGCAGTTCTTC. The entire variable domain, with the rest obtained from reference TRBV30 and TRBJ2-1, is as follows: SQTIHQWPATLVQPVGSPLSLECTVEGTSNPNLYWYRQAAGRGLQLLFYSVGIGQISSEVPQNLSASRPQDRQFILSSKKLLLSDSGFYLCAWSIAGRYNEQFFGPGTRLTVL.

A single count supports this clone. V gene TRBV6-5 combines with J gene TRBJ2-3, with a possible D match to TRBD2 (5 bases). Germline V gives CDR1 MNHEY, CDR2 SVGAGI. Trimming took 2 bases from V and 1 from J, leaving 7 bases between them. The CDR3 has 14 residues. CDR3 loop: CASSYGGGTDTQYF. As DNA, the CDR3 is TGTGCCAGCAGTTACGGAGGAGGCACAGATACGCAGTATTTT.

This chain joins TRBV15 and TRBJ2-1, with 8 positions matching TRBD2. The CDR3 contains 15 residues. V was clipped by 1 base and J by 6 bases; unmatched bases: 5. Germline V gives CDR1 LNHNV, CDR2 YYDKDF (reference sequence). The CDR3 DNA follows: TGTGCCACCAGCAGAGTCGGGGGGGCCGCCAATGAGCAGTTCTTC. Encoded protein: CATSRVGGAANEQFF.

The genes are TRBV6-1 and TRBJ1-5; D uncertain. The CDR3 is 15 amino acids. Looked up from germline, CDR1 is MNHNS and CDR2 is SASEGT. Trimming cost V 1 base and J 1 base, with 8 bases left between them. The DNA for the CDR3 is TGTGCCAGCAGTGAAGTTGGCCAAAGCAATCAGCCCCAGCATTTT. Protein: CASSEVGQSNQPQHF.

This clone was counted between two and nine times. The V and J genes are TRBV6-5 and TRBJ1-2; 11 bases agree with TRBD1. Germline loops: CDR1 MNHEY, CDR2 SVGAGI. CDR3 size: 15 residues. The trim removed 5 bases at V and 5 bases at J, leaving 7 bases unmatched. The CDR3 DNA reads TGTGCCAGCAGTCCACGGACAGGGGGCTTTTATGGCTACACCTTC. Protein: CASSPRTGGFYGYTF.

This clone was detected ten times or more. CDR3 residues: CASTDRGAWNGYTF. The CDR3 coding sequence is TGTGCCAGTACAGACAGGGGCGCTTGGAATGGCTACACCTTC. This rearrangement joins TRBV19 to TRBJ1-2; the match to TRBD1 covers 8 bases. J was trimmed by 6 bases and V by 7 bases; bases with no gene match: 10. Looked up from germline, CDR1 is LNHDA and CDR2 is SQIVND (reference sequence). This CDR3 is built from 14 residues.